This paragraph reports one T cell receptor (beta chain). Its antigen is as yet unknown. This specimen comes from a study of cytomegalovirus exposure and HLA in healthy donors. Study-wide points: Later analysis identified a missense DCLRE1C variant that was linked to TCR beta V- and J-gene trimming. Compared with the roughly 700-donor mean, an Asian-associated ancestry cluster reportedly had fewer N-insertions, according to a later analysis. It was assumed in the presence/absence analyses that sequencing depth was roughly uniform across donors.

Germline V gene sequence: CDR1 SEHNR, CDR2 FQNEAQ (reference sequence). Unmatched junction bases numbered 7, after V lost 5 bases and J lost 5 bases. This CDR3 contains 15 residues. PCR employed 60 Vbeta and 13 Jbeta primers. The method was immunoSEQ multiplex PCR; TCRdb's version includes in-frame clones alone and lacks a portion of them. Among roughly 150,000 clones listed, over 80% were seen once. The sequence was obtained from a woman between 18 and 29 years old in good health and CMV-seronegative. Sequenced material: PBMCs. The rearrangement links TRBV7-9 to TRBJ2-5; 11 nucleotides line up with TRBD2. The CDR3 protein is CASSISGGAKETQYF. The DNA of the CDR3 is TGTGCCAGCAGCATTAGCGGGGGGGCAAAGGAGACCCAGTACTTC.